These 23 T cell receptor beta chains share one sample of origin, sequenced in a study of regulatory T cells in long-lasting Graves disease. iRepertoire HTBI primers and Arm-PCR of CDR3 regions built TCR beta libraries. Each CDR3 protein gets one entry after TCRdb re-called the multiplex PCR reads with MiXCR. In the table there are approximately 360,000 distinct CDR3 sequences, about an eighth of which are singletons. Specified time point: newly diagnosed GD, antithyroid drugs for less than 3 months. The TCR library was made from RNA that had been extracted from PBMCs in TRIzol. The same sample was also studied in work on T cells in Graves' hyperthyroidism and ophthalmopathy.

The sequencing used peripheral blood mononuclear cells (PBMCs), collected at new diagnosis, from a patient treated with antithyroid drugs. The receptors originated from a woman in her late teens or twenties with Graves disease.

The chain has TRBV5-1 and TRBJ2-4, with unresolved D. The J call may be faulty, since TRBJ1-2 better matches the DNA end. Germline CDR1 SGHRS, CDR2 YFSETQ. The CDR3 extends over 16 amino acids. CDR3 sequence: CASSLAGRARGYGYTF. The CDR3 bases are TGCGCCAGCAGCTTGGCCGGGCGGGCCCGGGGCTATGGCTACACCTTC.

There are many counts of this clonotype. V is TRBV20-1 and J is TRBJ1-5; D not certain. The length of the CDR3 is 16 residues. Per germline, CDR1 DFQATT and CDR2 SNEGSKA (reference sequence). V was cut by 6 bases and J by 1 base, with 19 bases left in between. The CDR3: CSATRRAIVSNQPQHF. Here the CDR3 DNA reads TGCAGTGCCACTCGACGGGCGATAGTAAGCAATCAGCCCCAGCATTTT.

The CDR3 region has the DNA TGTGCCAGCCACTCTGGCGGGATCTACAATGAGCAGTTCTTC. Amino acids: CASHSGGIYNEQFF. V usage is TRBV28 and J usage is TRBJ2-1, with TRBD2 as a possible D gene (6 bases). CDR3 length: 14 amino acids. Germline CDR1 is MDHEN and CDR2 is SYDVKM. V lost 8 bases, J lost 3 bases, and 14 bases lay in between.

The chain has TRBV4-2 and TRBJ1-5, with TRBD1 as a possible D gene (6 bases). V was clipped by 0 bases and J by 5 bases, with 11 bases between them. The CDR3 totals 15 residues. Germline V lookup: CDR1 LGHNA, CDR2 YNFKEQ. The CDR3 sequence is CASSQDEGGDQPQHF. The CDR3 DNA reads TGTGCCAGCAGCCAAGATGAGGGGGGGGATCAGCCCCAGCATTTT.

As concerns this clonotype: This may be a read error: a much more frequent sequence differs by one nucleotide. The chain employs TRBV7-9 and TRBJ1-4, with 10 bases fitting TRBD1. CDR3 size: 16 residues. CDR1 SEHNR and CDR2 FQNEAQ come from the germline V gene (reference sequence). The ends lost 8 bases at V and 8 bases at J; junction bases unmatched: 14. CDR3 loop: CASGQLLGTGDEKLFF. DNA of the CDR3: TGTGCCAGCGGCCAATTACTCGGGACAGGGGACGAAAAACTGTTTTTT.

Only a few counts were recorded for this clonotype. The rearrangement uses TRBV5-5 and TRBJ2-3; possible D gene TRBD2, 5 bases. Trimming removed 2 bases at V and 7 bases at J, with 17 bases between. Germline V gene lookup returns CDR1 SGHKS and CDR2 YYEKEE (reference sequence). This CDR3 region has 15 residues. The CDR3 nucleotides read TGTGCCAGCAGCTTCGAAGGGAGTCGGTTATATACGCAGTATTTT. Translating it yields CASSFEGSRLYTQYF.

This clonotype appeared a few times. The chain has TRBV7-2 and TRBJ2-3, with D hard to call. V lost 5 bases to trimming and J lost 7 bases, with 10 bases between them. The CDR3 totals 12 residues. CDR1 and CDR2 from the germline V gene are SGHTA and FQGNSA. The CDR3: CASSRDGYTQYF. The CDR3 region has the DNA TGTGCCAGCAGCAGAGATGGGTATACGCAGTATTTT.

This clonotype came up many times. The chain joins TRBV28 to TRBJ1-6; D is perhaps TRBD1 (6 bases). V lost 7 bases and J lost 3, with 13 bases in between. The CDR3 loop spans 15 amino acids. Germline V gives CDR1 MDHEN, CDR2 SYDVKM. In DNA form, the CDR3 reads TGTGCCAGCACTAGGACAGTACTCTATAATTCACCCCTCCACTTT. Encoded protein: CASTRTVLYNSPLHF.

This clonotype was seen at least ten times. The chain couples TRBV9 to TRBJ2-1; D is perhaps TRBD2 (6 bases). Trimming cost V 4 bases and J 6 bases, with 17 bases left between them. Germline V lookup: CDR1 SGDLS, CDR2 YYNGEE. The CDR3 is made up of 15 amino acids. CDR3 nucleotides: TGTGCCAGCAGCTTAGGGAATGGACTACGCAATGAGCAGTTCTTC. Translation gives CASSLGNGLRNEQFF. The whole variable domain, remainder taken from reference TRBV9 and TRBJ2-1, is DSGVTQTPKHLITATGQRVTLRCSPRSGDLSVYWYQQSLDQGLQFLIQYYNGEERAKGNILERFSAQQFPDLHSELNLSSLELGDSALYFCASSLGNGLRNEQFFGPGTRLTVL.

The sample holds many counts of this clonotype. The genes are TRBV11-3 and TRBJ2-1; TRBD2 is a possible D gene (7 bases). CDR1 is SGHNT and CDR2 is YENEEA in the germline V gene. The length of the CDR3 is 16 residues. V was cut by 1 base and J by 6 bases, with 16 bases left in between. CDR3: CASSLAGGGPANEQFF. CDR3 coding DNA: TGTGCCAGCAGCTTAGCTGGCGGGGGCCCAGCCAATGAGCAGTTCTTC.

This clonotype has at least ten counts. The chain is built from TRBV20-1 and TRBJ2-7; 11 bases map to TRBD2. V shed 5 bases and J 6 bases; nucleotides not matched to a gene: 6. The CDR3 has 13 residues. Germline values: CDR1 DFQATT, CDR2 SNEGSKA (reference sequence). CDR3 DNA sequence: TGCAGTGCTCCGGGACTAGCGGTGGCCGAGCAGTACTTC. It encodes CSAPGLAVAEQYF.

This clonotype has more than one count but fewer than ten. This chain joins TRBV6-1 and TRBJ1-5; D gene ambiguous. CDR1 is MNHNS, CDR2 SASEGT, per germline. The CDR3 totals 12 residues. V gave up 3 bases and J gave up 9 bases, with 9 bases separating them. The CDR3 protein is CASSDLTRPQHF. In DNA, the CDR3 is TGTGCCAGCAGTGACCTGACACGGCCCCAGCATTTT.

This clonotype came up many times. This chain connects TRBV12-5 to TRBJ1-1; perhaps TRBD1 as D (5 bases). CDR3 length equals 15 residues. The V end was cut by 7 bases, the J end by 3 bases, with 18 bases between. Germline CDR1 is LGHNT and CDR2 is FRNRAP. For the CDR3, the DNA is TGTGCTAGTGCCTCCGGGACGGGAGGGTACACTGAAGCTTTCTTT. Amino acids: CASASGTGGYTEAFF. Variable domain in full (rest from reference TRBV12-5 and TRBJ1-1): DARVTQTPRHKVTEMGQEVTMRCQPILGHNTVFWYRQTMMQGLELLAYFRNRAPLDDSGMPKDRFSAEMPDATLATLKIQPSEPRDSAVYFCASASGTGGYTEAFFGQGTRLTVV.

This chain connects TRBV19 to TRBJ2-5, with 7 bases lining up with TRBD2. Losses at the gene ends were 3 bases for V and 4 bases for J; bases not matched to a gene: 8. CDR3 length: 15 residues. Per germline, CDR1 LNHDA and CDR2 SQIVND (reference sequence). CDR3 sequence (DNA): TGTGCCAGTAGTATCATCGGCCGCGGGGGAGAGACCCAGTACTTC. Translating it yields CASSIIGRGGETQYF.

This clonotype was counted ten times or more. V and J are TRBV7-2 and TRBJ2-7; perhaps TRBD1 as D (5 bases). The CDR3 length is 13 residues. The V gene lost 6 bases and the J gene lost 6 bases, with 15 bases spanning the gap. CDR1 SGHTA and CDR2 FQGNSA come from the germline V gene. The CDR3 here is CASSYTGSSEQYF. CDR3 nucleotide sequence: TGTGCCAGCAGTTATACAGGATCGAGCGAGCAGTACTTC.

This clonotype appeared many times. The rearrangement joins TRBV20-1 to TRBJ1-6, with a weak D call TRBD1 (5 bases). The CDR3 is 15 amino acids. Germline V gene sequence: CDR1 DFQATT, CDR2 SNEGSKA (reference sequence). V was pared by 2 bases and J by 10 bases, with 18 bases between. CDR3 coding DNA: TGCAGTGCTAGACCCCGGGGCAGTGTAGTGTCACCCCTCCACTTT. This sequence encodes CSARPRGSVVSPLHF.

The rearrangement joins TRBV5-5 to TRBJ1-5; TRBD1 aligns across 8 bases. The CDR3 loop spans 14 amino acids. With 4 bases clipped from V and 7 bases from J, the junction kept 7 bases outside the gene matches. CDR1 SGHKS and CDR2 YYEKEE come from the germline V gene (reference sequence). Here the CDR3 DNA reads TGTGCCAGCAGCAAGGACAGGGACTGGCAGCCCCAGCATTTT. It encodes CASSKDRDWQPQHF.

The chain couples TRBV19 to TRBJ1-1, with 12 bases that match TRBD1. CDR3 length: 16 residues. J gave up 4 bases and V 6 bases, and 9 bases lay outside the gene matches. The germline gives CDR1 LNHDA, CDR2 SQIVND (reference sequence). CDR3 in DNA: TGTGCCAGTAGCCTCAGGGACAGGGGGCAGGCCACTGAAGCTTTCTTT. Translation: CASSLRDRGQATEAFF.

This clonotype appeared many times. The V and J genes are TRBV12-3 or TRBV12-4 and TRBJ2-2; possible D gene TRBD2, 6 bases. V was trimmed by 2 bases and J by 2 bases, leaving 30 bases between them. The CDR3 loop spans 22 amino acids. The CDR3 loop is CASSLYVLVAERVKINTGELFF. The CDR3 DNA follows: TGTGCCAGCAGTTTATACGTTCTGGTAGCGGAGAGAGTTAAAATCAACACCGGGGAGCTGTTTTTT.

Comments on this clonotype: It may be a read error: a sequence one base away is much more abundant. The chain carries TRBV28 and TRBJ2-1; 11 bases agree with TRBD2. CDR1 and CDR2 from the germline V gene are MDHEN and SYDVKM. Unmatched junction bases numbered 15, after V lost 5 bases and J lost 9 bases. The CDR3 spans 17 residues. The CDR3 protein is CASSRPPLAGGKSEQFF. CDR3 bases: TGTGCCAGCAGTAGACCCCCTCTAGCGGGGGGCAAGAGTGAGCAGTTCTTC. Full variable domain (rest looked up from reference TRBV28 and TRBJ2-1): DVKVTQSSRYLVKRTGEKVFLECVQDMDHENMFWYRQDPGLGLRLIYFSYDVKMKEKGDIPEGYSVSREKKERFSLILESASTNQTSMYLCASSRPPLAGGKSEQFFGPGTRLTVL.

This clonotype was counted ten times or more. V usage is TRBV20-1 and J usage is TRBJ2-1; perhaps TRBD2 as D (5 bases). The CDR3 loop spans 15 amino acids. V lost 5 bases, J lost 1 base, and 15 bases lay in between. Germline V CDR1 and CDR2: DFQATT, SNEGSKA (reference sequence). The CDR3 protein is CSAGSWRLSYNEQFF. CDR3 DNA: TGCAGTGCTGGGTCCTGGAGGTTGTCCTACAATGAGCAGTTCTTC.

This clonotype was seen ten or more times. This chain joins TRBV28 and TRBJ1-3, with D hard to call. V was trimmed by 1 base and J by 0 bases, leaving 10 bases between them. The CDR3 has 16 amino acids. CDR1 and CDR2 (germline): MDHEN, SYDVKM. Here the CDR3 reads CASSLSVGSSGNTIYF. The DNA of the CDR3 is TGTGCCAGCAGTTTATCAGTGGGTAGCTCTGGAAACACCATATATTTT.

Of note for this clonotype: This sequence may be a read error, since a much larger clone differs from it by one base. The J gene is TRBJ1-3, the V gene TRBV6-2 or TRBV6-3, with D perhaps TRBD1 (5 bases). Germline V lookup: CDR1 MNHEY, CDR2 SVGEGT. V was shortened by 2 bases and J by 1 base, with 9 bases between the two germline ends. The CDR3 length is 15 residues. CDR3 sequence reads: CASSYPRTSGNTIYF. The CDR3 nucleotides read TGTGCCAGCAGTTACCCAAGGACATCTGGAAACACCATATATTTT.